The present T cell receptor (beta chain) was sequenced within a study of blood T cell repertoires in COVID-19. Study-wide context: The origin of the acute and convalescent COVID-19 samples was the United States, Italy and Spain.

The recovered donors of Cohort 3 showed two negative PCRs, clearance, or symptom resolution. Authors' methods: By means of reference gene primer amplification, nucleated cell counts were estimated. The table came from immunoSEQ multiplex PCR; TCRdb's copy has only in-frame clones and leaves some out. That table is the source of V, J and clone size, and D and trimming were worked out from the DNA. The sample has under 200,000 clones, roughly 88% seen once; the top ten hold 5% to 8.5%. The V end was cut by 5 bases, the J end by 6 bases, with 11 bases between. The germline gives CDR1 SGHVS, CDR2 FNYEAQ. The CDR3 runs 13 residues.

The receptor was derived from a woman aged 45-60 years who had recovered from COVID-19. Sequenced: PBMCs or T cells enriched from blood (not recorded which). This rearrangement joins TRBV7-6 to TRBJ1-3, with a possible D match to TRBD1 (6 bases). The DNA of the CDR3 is TGTGCCAGCAGCGACAGGCCCCCAAACACCATATATTTT. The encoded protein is CASSDRPPNTIYF.